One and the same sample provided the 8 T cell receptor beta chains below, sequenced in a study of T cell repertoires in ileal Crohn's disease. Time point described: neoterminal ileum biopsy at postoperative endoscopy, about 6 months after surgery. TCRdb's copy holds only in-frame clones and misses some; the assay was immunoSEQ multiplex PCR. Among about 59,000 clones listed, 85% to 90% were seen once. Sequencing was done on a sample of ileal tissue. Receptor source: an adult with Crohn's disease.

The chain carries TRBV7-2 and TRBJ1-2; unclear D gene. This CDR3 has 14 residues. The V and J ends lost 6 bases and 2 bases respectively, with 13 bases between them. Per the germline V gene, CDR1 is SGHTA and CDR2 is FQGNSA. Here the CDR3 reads CASSKDGLNYGYTF. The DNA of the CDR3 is TGTGCCAGCAGTAAAGATGGGCTGAACTATGGCTACACCTTC.

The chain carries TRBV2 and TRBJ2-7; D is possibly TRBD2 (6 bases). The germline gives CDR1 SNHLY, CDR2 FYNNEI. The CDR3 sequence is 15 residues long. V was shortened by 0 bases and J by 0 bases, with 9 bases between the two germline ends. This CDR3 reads CASSEARDYSYEQYV. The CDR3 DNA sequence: TGTGCCAGCAGTGAAGCGCGGGATTACTCCTACGAGCAGTACGTC.

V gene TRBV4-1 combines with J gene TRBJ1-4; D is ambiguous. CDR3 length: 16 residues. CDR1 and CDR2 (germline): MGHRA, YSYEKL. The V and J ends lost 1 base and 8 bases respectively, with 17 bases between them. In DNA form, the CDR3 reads TGCGCCAGCAGCCAAGGGACCGGGAACGAGAAAGAAAAACTGTTTTTT. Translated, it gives CASSQGTGNEKEKLFF.

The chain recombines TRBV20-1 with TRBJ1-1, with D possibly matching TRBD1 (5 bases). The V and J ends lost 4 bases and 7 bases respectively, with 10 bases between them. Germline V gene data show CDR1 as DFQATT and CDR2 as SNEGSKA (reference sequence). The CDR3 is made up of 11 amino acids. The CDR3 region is CSAIDRNEAFF. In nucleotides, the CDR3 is TGCAGTGCTATAGACAGAAATGAAGCTTTCTTT.

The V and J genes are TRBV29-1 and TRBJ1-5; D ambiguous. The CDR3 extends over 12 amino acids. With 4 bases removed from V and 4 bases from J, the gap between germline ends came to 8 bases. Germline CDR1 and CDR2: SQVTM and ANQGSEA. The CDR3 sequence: CSVGAENQPQHF. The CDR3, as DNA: TGCAGCGTTGGGGCTGAAAATCAGCCCCAGCATTTT.

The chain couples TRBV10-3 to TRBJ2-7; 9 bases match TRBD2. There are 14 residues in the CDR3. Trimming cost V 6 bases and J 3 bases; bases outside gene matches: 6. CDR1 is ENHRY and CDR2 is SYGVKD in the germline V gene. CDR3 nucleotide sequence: TGTGCCATCAGAAAGCGGGAGGCCCTCTACGAGCAGTACTTC. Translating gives CAIRKREALYEQYF.

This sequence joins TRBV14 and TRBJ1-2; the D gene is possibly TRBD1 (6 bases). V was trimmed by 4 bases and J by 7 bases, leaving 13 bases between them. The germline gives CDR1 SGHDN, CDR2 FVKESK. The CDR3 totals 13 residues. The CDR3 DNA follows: TGTGCCAGCAGCCCCCAGGGGATGGGTGGCTACACCTTC. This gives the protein CASSPQGMGGYTF.

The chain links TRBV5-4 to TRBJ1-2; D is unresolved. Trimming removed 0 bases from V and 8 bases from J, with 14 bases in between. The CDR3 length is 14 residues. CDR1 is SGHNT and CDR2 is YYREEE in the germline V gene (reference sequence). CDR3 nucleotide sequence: TGTGCCAGCAGCTTGGTTTCTGTGTTCGGGGGCTACACCTTC. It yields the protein CASSLVSVFGGYTF.